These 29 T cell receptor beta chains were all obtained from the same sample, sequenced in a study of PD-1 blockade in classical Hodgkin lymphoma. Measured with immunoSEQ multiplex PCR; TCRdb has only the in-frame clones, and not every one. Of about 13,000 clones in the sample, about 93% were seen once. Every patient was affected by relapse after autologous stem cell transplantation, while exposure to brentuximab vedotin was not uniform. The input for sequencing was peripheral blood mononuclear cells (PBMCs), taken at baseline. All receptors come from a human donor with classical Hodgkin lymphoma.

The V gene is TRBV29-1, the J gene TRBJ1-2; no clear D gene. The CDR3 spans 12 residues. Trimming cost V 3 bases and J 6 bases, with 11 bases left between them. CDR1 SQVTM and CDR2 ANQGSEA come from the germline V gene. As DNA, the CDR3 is TGCAGCGTTGACTCTCCAGCGGATGGCTACACCTTC. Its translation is CSVDSPADGYTF.

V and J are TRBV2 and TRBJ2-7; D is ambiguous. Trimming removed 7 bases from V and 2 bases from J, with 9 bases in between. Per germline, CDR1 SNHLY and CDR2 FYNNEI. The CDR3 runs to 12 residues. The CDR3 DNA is TGTGCCAGCAAGGGCCAGGCCTACGAGCAGTACTTC. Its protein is CASKGQAYEQYF.

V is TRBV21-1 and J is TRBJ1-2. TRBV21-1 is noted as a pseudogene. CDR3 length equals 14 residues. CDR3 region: CASSKGRGPYGYTF. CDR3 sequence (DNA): TGTGCCAGCAGCAAAGGTAGAGGGCCTTATGGCTACACCTTC.

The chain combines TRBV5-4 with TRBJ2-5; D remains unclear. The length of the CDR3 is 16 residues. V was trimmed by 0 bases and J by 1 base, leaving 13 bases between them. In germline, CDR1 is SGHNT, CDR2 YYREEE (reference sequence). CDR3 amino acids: CASSLGKDRLQETQYF. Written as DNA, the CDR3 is TGTGCCAGCAGCTTGGGAAAGGACCGTCTCCAAGAGACCCAGTACTTC.

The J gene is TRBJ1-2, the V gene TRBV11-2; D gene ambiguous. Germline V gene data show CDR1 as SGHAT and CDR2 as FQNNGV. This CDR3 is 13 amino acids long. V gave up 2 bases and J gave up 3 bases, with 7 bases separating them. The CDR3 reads CASSLWQYYGYTF. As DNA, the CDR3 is TGTGCCAGCAGCTTATGGCAGTACTATGGCTACACCTTC.

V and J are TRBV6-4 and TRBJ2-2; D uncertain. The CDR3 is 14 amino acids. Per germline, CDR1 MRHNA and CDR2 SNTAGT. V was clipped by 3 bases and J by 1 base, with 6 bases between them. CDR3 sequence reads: CASSEDGNTGELFF. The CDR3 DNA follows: TGTGCCAGCAGTGAGGATGGGAACACCGGGGAGCTGTTTTTT.

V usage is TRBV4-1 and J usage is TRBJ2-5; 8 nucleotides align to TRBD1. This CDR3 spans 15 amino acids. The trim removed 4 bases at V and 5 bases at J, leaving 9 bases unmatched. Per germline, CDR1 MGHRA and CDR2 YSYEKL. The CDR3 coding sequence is TGCGCCAGCAGCCGAGGACAGGGTCCAAGTGAGACCCAGTACTTC. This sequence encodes CASSRGQGPSETQYF.

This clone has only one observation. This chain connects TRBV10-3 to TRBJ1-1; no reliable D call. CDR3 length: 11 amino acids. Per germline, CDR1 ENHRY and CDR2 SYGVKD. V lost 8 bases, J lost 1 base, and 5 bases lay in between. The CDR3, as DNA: TGTGCCATCCGTCGGAACACTGAAGCTTTCTTT. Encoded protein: CAIRRNTEAFF.

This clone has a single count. CDR3 coding DNA: TGTGCCAGCAGCCTAGCCTACGAGCAGTACTTC. This codes for CASSLAYEQYF. The chain combines TRBV13 with TRBJ2-7, with D unresolved. The CDR3 totals 11 residues. CDR1 is PRHDT and CDR2 is FYEKMQ in the germline V gene (reference sequence). V was clipped by 5 bases and J by 2 bases, with 4 bases between them.

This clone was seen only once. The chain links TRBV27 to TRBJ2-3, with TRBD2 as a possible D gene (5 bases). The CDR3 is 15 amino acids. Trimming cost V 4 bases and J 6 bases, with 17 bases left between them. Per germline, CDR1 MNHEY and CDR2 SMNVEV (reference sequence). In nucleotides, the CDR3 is TGTGCCAGCAGTTGGACTCGACCCTACGGGGATACGCAGTATTTT. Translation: CASSWTRPYGDTQYF.

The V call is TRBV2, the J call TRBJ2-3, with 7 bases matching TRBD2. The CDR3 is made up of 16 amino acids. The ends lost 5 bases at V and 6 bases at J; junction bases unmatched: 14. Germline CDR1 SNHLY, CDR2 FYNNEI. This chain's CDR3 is CASSRALAGDRDTQYF. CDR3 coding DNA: TGTGCCAGCAGTCGGGCACTGGCGGGAGATCGTGATACGCAGTATTTT.

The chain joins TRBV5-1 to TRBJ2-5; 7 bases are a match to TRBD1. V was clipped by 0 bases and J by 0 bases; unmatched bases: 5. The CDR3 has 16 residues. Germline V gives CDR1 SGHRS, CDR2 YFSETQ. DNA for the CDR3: TGCGCCAGCAGCTTGGCCGCGGACAGGTACCAAGAGACCCAGTACTTC. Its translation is CASSLAADRYQETQYF.

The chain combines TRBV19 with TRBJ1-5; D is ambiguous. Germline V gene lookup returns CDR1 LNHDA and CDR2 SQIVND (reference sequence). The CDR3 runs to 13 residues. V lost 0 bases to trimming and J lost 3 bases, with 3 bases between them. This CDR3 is CASSIDVNQPQHF. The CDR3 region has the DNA TGTGCCAGTAGTATAGATGTCAATCAGCCCCAGCATTTT.

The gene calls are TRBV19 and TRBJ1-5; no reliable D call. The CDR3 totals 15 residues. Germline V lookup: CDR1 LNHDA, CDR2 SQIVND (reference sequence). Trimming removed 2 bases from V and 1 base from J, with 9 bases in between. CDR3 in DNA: TGTGCCAGTAGTATACTTCCAAGGAGCAATCAGCCCCAGCATTTT. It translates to CASSILPRSNQPQHF.

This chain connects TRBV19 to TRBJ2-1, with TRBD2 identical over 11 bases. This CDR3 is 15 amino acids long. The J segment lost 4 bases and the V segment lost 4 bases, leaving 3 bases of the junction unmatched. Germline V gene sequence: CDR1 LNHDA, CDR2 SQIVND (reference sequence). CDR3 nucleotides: TGTGCCAGTAGTACCGGGACTAGCGGATACAATGAGCAGTTCTTC. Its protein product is CASSTGTSGYNEQFF. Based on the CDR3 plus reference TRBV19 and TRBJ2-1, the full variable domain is DGGITQSPKYLFRKEGQNVTLSCEQNLNHDAMYWYRQDPGQGLRLIYYSQIVNDFQKGDIAEGYSVSREKKESFPLTVTSAQKNPTAFYLCASSTGTSGYNEQFFGPGTRLTVL.

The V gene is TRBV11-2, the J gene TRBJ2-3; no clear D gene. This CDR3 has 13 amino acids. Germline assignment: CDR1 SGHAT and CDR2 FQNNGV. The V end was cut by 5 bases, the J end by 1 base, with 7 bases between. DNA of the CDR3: TGTGCCAGCAGCGCCCCGGGCACAGATACGCAGTATTTT. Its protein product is CASSAPGTDTQYF. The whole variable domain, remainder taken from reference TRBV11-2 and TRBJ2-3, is EAGVAQSPRYKIIEKRQSVAFWCNPISGHATLYWYQQILGQGPKLLIQFQNNGVVDDSQLPKDRFSAERLKGVDSTLKIQPAKLEDSAVYLCASSAPGTDTQYFGPGTRLTVL.

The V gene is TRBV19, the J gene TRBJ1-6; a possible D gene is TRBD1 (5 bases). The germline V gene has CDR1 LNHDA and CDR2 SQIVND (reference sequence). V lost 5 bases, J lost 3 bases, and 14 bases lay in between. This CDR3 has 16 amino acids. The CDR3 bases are TGTGCCAGTAGTGCACCCGGGACGCTCTATAATTCACCCCTCCACTTT. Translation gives CASSAPGTLYNSPLHF.

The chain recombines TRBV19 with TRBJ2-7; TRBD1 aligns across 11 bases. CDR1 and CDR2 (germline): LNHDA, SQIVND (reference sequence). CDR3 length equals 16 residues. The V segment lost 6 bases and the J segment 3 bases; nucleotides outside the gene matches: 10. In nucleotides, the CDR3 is TGTGCCAGTAGCGCCCAGGGGACAGGGGGATACTACGAGCAGTACTTC. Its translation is CASSAQGTGGYYEQYF.

CDR3 loop: CASSLAPNGYPGELFF. The CDR3 bases are TGTGCCAGCAGCTTAGCACCTAATGGCTACCCCGGGGAGCTGTTTTTT. The chain is built from TRBV11-2 and TRBJ2-2; unclear D gene. CDR3 size: 16 residues. The germline CDR1 and CDR2 sequences are SGHAT and FQNNGV. The V end was cut by 1 base, the J end by 6 bases, with 15 bases between.

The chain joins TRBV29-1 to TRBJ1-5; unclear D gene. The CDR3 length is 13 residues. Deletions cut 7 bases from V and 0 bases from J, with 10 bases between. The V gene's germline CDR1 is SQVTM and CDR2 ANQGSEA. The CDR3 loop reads CSAKTDSNQPQHF. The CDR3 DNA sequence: TGCAGCGCCAAGACGGATAGCAATCAGCCCCAGCATTTT. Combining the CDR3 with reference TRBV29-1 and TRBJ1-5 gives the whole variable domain SAVISQKPSRDICQRGTSLTIQCQVDSQVTMMFWYRQQPGQSLTLIATANQGSEATYESGFVIDKFPISRPNLTFSTLTVSNMSPEDSSIYLCSAKTDSNQPQHFGDGTRLSIL.

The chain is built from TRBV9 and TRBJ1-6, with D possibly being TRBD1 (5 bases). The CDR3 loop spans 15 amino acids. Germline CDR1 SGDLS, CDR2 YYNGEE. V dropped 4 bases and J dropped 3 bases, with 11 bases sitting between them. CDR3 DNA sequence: TGTGCCAGCAGCAAGAGGGACGGCTATAATTCACCCCTCCACTTT. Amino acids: CASSKRDGYNSPLHF.

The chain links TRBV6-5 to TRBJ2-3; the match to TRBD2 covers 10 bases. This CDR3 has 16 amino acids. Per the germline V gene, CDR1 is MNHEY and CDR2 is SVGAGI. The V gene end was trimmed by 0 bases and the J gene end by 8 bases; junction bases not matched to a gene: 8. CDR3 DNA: TGTGCCAGCAGTTACTCGGGGACTAGCGCCCGGGGTACGCAGTATTTT. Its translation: CASSYSGTSARGTQYF.

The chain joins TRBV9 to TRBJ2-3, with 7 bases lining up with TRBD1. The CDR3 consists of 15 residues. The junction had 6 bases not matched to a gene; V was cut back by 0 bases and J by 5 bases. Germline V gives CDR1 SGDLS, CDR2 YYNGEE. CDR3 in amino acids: CASSVVDSGGDTQYF. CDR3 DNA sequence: TGTGCCAGCAGCGTAGTCGATTCAGGGGGAGATACGCAGTATTTT.

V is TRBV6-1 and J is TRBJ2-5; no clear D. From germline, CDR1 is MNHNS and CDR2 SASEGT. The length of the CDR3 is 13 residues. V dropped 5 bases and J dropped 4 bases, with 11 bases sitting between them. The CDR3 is CASSTSPGETQYF. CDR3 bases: TGTGCCAGCAGTACCTCACCCGGAGAGACCCAGTACTTC.

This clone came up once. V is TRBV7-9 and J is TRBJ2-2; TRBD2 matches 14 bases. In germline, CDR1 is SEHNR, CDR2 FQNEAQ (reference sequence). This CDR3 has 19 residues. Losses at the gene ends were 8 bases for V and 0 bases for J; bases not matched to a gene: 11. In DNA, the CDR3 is TGTGCCAGCGTCAAGATTTGGACTAGCGGGGGGCCGAACACCGGGGAGCTGTTTTTT. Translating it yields CASVKIWTSGGPNTGELFF.

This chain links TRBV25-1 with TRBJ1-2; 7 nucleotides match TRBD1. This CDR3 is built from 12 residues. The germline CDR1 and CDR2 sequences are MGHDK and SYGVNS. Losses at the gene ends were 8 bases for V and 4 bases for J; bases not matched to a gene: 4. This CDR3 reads CASLGTVYGYTF. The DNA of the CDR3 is TGTGCCAGCCTGGGGACAGTCTATGGCTACACCTTC.

This CDR3 is CASSPRMDTQYF. The CDR3 DNA is TGTGCCAGCAGCCCAAGAATGGATACGCAGTATTTT. The chain combines TRBV7-6 with TRBJ2-3; D uncertain. CDR1 and CDR2 from the germline V gene are SGHVS and FNYEAQ. Trimming stripped 5 bases from V and 6 bases from J, with 9 bases between. The CDR3 sequence is 12 residues long.

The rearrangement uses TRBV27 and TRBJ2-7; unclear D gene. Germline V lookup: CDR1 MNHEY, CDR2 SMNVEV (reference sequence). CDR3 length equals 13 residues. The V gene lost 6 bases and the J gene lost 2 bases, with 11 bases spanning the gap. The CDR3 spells CASSVGRAYEQYF. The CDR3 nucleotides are TGTGCCAGCAGCGTAGGACGGGCCTACGAGCAGTACTTC.

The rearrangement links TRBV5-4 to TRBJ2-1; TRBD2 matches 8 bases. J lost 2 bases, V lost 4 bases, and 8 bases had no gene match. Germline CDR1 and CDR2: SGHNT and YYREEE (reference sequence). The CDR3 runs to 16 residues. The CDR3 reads CASSPFRGGAYNEQFF. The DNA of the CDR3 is TGTGCCAGCAGCCCCTTTCGGGGGGGGGCCTACAATGAGCAGTTCTTC. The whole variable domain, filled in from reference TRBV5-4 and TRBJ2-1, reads ETGVTQSPTHLIKTRGQQVTLRCSSQSGHNTVSWYQQALGQGPQFIFQYYREEENGRGNFPPRFSGLQFPNYSSELNVNALELDDSALYLCASSPFRGGAYNEQFFGPGTRLTVL.